The 13 T cell receptor beta chains listed next were all sequenced from one sample in a study of T cells after yellow fever vaccination. TCRdb called the 5' RACE reads again in MiXCR, with one record for every CDR3 protein. The table includes 300,000 or so distinct CDR3 sequences, approximately 8% detected once. The sample here was PBMCs, taken about 49 days after the first yellow fever vaccination. The receptors come from a man in his late teens or twenties who received the YFV17D yellow fever vaccine.

The genes are TRBV2 and TRBJ2-3; tentative D call: TRBD1 (6 bases). The V and J ends lost 5 bases and 1 base respectively, with 13 bases between them. Germline loops: CDR1 SNHLY, CDR2 FYNNEI. The CDR3 spans 15 residues. The CDR3 is CASSLQGMGTDTQYF. The CDR3 DNA follows: TGTGCCAGCAGTCTACAGGGAATGGGCACAGATACGCAGTATTTT.

This clonotype appeared a few times. The chain employs TRBV20-1 and TRBJ1-4, with D uncertain. Germline CDR1 and CDR2: DFQATT and SNEGSKA (reference sequence). The germline V and J ends were trimmed by 2 bases and 0 bases, with 4 bases remaining between them. There are 13 residues in the CDR3. CDR3 region: CSARSTTNEKLFF. The CDR3 DNA reads as TGCAGTGCTAGAAGTACAACTAATGAAAAACTGTTTTTT.

This clonotype was seen a handful of times. The gene calls are TRBV15 and TRBJ2-5; D is perhaps TRBD2 (5 bases). CDR1 LNHNV and CDR2 YYDKDF come from the germline V gene (reference sequence). CDR3 length: 14 amino acids. V shed 1 base and J shed 3 bases, with 9 bases lying between them. This CDR3 is CATSRVRGEETQYF. The CDR3 DNA is TGTGCCACCAGCAGAGTCCGGGGAGAAGAGACCCAGTACTTC. The full variable domain, its missing parts supplied by reference TRBV15 and TRBJ2-5, is DAMVIQNPRYQVTQFGKPVTLSCSQTLNHNVMYWYQQKSSQAPKLLFHYYDKDFNNEADTPDNFQSRRPNTSFCFLDIRSPGLGDTAMYLCATSRVRGEETQYFGPGTRLLVL.

This clonotype showed up many times. The V call is TRBV24-1, the J call TRBJ2-3; TRBD2 is a possible D gene (5 bases). V was cut by 5 bases and J by 6 bases, with 5 bases left in between. The CDR3 totals 11 residues. Germline-derived CDR1 and CDR2 are KGHDR and SFDVKD. The CDR3 sequence is CATSAGDTQYF. CDR3 sequence (DNA): TGTGCCACCAGTGCGGGGGATACGCAGTATTTT.

The genes are TRBV11-2 and TRBJ2-4; TRBD2 aligns across 9 bases. The CDR3 loop spans 16 amino acids. Germline V gives CDR1 SGHAT, CDR2 FQNNGV. V lost 0 bases to trimming and J lost 2 bases; unmatched junction nucleotides: 2. CDR3 loop: CASSLERGGTKNIQYF. The DNA for the CDR3 is TGTGCCAGCAGCTTAGAGCGGGGGGGAACCAAAAACATTCAGTACTTC.

The chain combines TRBV2 with TRBJ2-5; D is unclear. The germline gives CDR1 SNHLY, CDR2 FYNNEI. V lost 4 bases to trimming and J lost 2 bases, with 8 bases between them. The CDR3 extends over 13 amino acids. The CDR3 bases are TGTGCCAGCAGTGGAGACGATCAAGAGACCCAGTACTTC. Encoded protein: CASSGDDQETQYF.

This clonotype came up a few times. The chain uses TRBV6-1 and TRBJ1-1; 9 bases match TRBD1. CDR1 MNHNS and CDR2 SASEGT come from the germline V gene. The CDR3 is made up of 18 amino acids. The ends lost 8 bases at V and 2 bases at J; junction bases unmatched: 18. The CDR3 nucleotides read TGTGCCAGCGGACACAGGGGGCGAGGTGGCCTATCCAACACTGAAGCTTTCTTT. As protein: CASGHRGRGGLSNTEAFF.

CDR3 bases: TGTGCCAGCAGACGAGCTAGCGGGGACTACGAGCAGTACGTC. It yields the protein CASRRASGDYEQYV. The V and J genes are TRBV6-1 and TRBJ2-7; the match to TRBD2 covers 9 bases. The V and J ends lost 6 bases and 3 bases, in that order; junction bases with no gene match: 6. The CDR3 loop spans 14 amino acids. Per germline, CDR1 MNHNS and CDR2 SASEGT.

Only a few counts were recorded for this clonotype. The chain recombines TRBV5-6 with TRBJ2-7; D remains ambiguous. Germline lookup yields CDR1 SGHDT and CDR2 YYEEEE. V was shortened by 4 bases and J by 4 bases, with 15 bases between the two germline ends. This CDR3 spans 14 amino acids. The CDR3 coding sequence is TGTGCCAGCAGCGGGATGACACCGGAGTACGAGCAGTACGTC. Translating it yields CASSGMTPEYEQYV.

The chain joins TRBV7-2 to TRBJ1-2, with a tentative D call TRBD1 (6 bases). From germline, CDR1 is SGHTA and CDR2 FQGNSA. V lost 3 bases and J 6 bases, leaving 14 bases between the germline ends. This CDR3 spans 14 amino acids. The CDR3 reads CASSFSGAVDGYTF. As DNA, the CDR3 is TGTGCCAGCAGCTTTTCAGGGGCTGTAGATGGCTACACCTTC.

This clonotype was counted at least ten times. The chain joins TRBV12-3 or TRBV12-4 to TRBJ1-3; D possibly corresponds to TRBD1 (5 bases). The CDR3 runs to 14 residues. The ends were cut back, 6 bases at V and 0 bases at J, with 9 bases in the middle. CDR3 amino acids: CASRPDSSGNTIYF. CDR3 nucleotide sequence: TGTGCCAGCAGGCCTGACAGCTCTGGAAACACCATATATTTT.

This clonotype was picked up a small number of times. This rearrangement joins TRBV7-9 to TRBJ2-1; D possibly matches TRBD1 or TRBD2 (5 bases each). Trimming removed 2 bases at V and 4 bases at J, with 15 bases between. Germline CDR1 reads SEHNR; CDR2 reads FQNEAQ (reference sequence). The CDR3 loop spans 16 amino acids. The DNA of the CDR3 is TGTGCCAGCAGCTTAAGCGGCAGGGACCCATACAATGAGCAGTTCTTC. This encodes CASSLSGRDPYNEQFF.

The chain combines TRBV5-1 with TRBJ1-3, with a tentative D call TRBD1 (5 bases). The V and J ends lost 0 bases and 0 bases respectively, with 13 bases between them. The CDR3 is made up of 17 amino acids. Germline V gene lookup returns CDR1 SGHRS and CDR2 YFSETQ. In DNA, the CDR3 is TGCGCCAGCAGCTTGGTCGACGGGGCGAACTCTGGAAACACCATATATTTT. Its protein product is CASSLVDGANSGNTIYF.